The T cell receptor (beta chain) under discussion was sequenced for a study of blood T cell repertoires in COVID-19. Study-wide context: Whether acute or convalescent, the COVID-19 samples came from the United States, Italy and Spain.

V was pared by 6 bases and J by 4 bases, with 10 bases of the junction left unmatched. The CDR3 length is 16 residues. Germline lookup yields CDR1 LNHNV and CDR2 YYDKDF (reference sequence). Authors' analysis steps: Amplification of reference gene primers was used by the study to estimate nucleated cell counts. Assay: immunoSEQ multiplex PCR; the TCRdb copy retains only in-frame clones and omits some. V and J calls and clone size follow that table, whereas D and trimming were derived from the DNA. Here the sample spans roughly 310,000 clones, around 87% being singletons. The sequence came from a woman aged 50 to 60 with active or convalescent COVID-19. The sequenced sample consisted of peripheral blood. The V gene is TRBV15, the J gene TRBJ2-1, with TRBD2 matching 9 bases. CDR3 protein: CATRHSGSGGYNEQFF. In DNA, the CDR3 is TGTGCCACCAGGCACAGTGGTAGCGGGGGATACAATGAGCAGTTCTTC.